The 3 T cell receptor beta chains given below trace back to one sample, sequenced in a study of T cells in women clearing cervical HPV infection. Sequenced by immunoSEQ multiplex PCR; TCRdb stores in-frame clones only, minus some. Seen in this sample are almost 20,000 clones; the ten most common clones hold roughly 3%. The sample taken for sequencing was blood buffy coat. All receptors derive from a woman between 18 and 70 years old with a cervical HPV16 infection that either progressed to CIN3+ or cleared (not recorded which).

In the case of this clone: At one end the junction does not follow the germline gene, possibly because of a read error. The read finishes 3 residues shy of the CDR3 end, and the germline J gene is used to complete it. The rearrangement joins TRBV6-2 or TRBV6-3 to TRBJ1-1; the match to TRBD1 covers 7 bases. The CDR3 totals 14 residues. The germline V gene encodes CDR1 MNHEY and CDR2 SVGEGT. CDR3 bases read: TGTGCCAGCAGGACACTGACAGGGAACGCTGAA. This encodes CASRTLTGNAE. The full CDR3 is CASRTLTGNAEAFF.

Note on this clone: The junction differs from germline at one of its ends, possibly a read error. With the read ending 3 residues before the CDR3 end, the germline J gene is used to fill in that end. The chain joins TRBV4-2 to TRBJ2-3, with 8 positions matching TRBD2. Germline V gives CDR1 LGHNA, CDR2 YNFKEQ. The CDR3 has 16 amino acids. The sequenced CDR3 bases are TGCGCCAGCAGCCAAGATCCGGGGGGGCTCGCAGATACG. Translating gives CASSQDPGGLADT. The entire CDR3 protein is CASSQDPGGLADTQYF.

About this clone: The read terminates 3 residues ahead of where the CDR3 ends, so the germline J gene completes it. The rearrangement links TRBV20-1 to TRBJ2-5; 14 bases are a match to TRBD2. Germline V CDR1 and CDR2: DFQATT, SNEGSKA (reference sequence). After removal of 3 bases from V and 5 bases from J, the junction contained 5 bases not matched to a gene. The CDR3 runs 15 residues. The covered CDR3 bases are TGCAGTGCTAGGACTAGCGGGGGGGTACAGGAGACC. Translation: CSARTSGGVQET. The whole CDR3 is CSARTSGGVQETQYF.